A selection of T cell receptor beta chains follows, all from one sample in a study of post-analysis software for immune sequencing data. A single record per CDR3 protein comes from TCRdb applying MiXCR to the PCR reads. The repertoire has hundreds of thousands of distinct CDR3 sequences, approximately 59% of them found once; the top ten carry around 10%. Sequenced material: blood. The origin of the receptors is a girl aged 2 to 9 with multiple sclerosis. Each CDR3 is given without its conserved first and last residue.

V gene: TRBV3-1; J gene: TRBJ2-5; CDR3 protein: ASSQLAGVGNEQY
V gene: TRBV19; J gene: TRBJ1-2; CDR3 protein: ASSGGQVSLDYDYT
V gene: TRBV27; J gene: TRBJ2-1; CDR3 protein: ASSPTGGGYNEQF
V gene: TRBV6-5; J gene: TRBJ2-1; CDR3 protein: ASSIGTTHNEQF
V gene: TRBV4-2; J gene: TRBJ2-3; CDR3 protein: ASSLVSAGGPADTQY
V gene: TRBV5-1; J gene: TRBJ1-2; CDR3 protein: ASSFSGSTYGYT
V gene: TRBV18; J gene: TRBJ2-5; CDR3 protein: ASSPSQETQY
V gene: TRBV29-1; J gene: TRBJ2-3; CDR3 protein: SVKSTVSTDTQY
V gene: TRBV2; J gene: TRBJ2-5; CDR3 protein: AAMGGANRQETQY
V gene: TRBV7-9; J gene: TRBJ2-5; CDR3 protein: ASSLDAAGGETQY
V gene: TRBV20-1; J gene: TRBJ2-5; CDR3 protein: SGRSGGAGETQY
V gene: TRBV29-1; J gene: TRBJ2-5; CDR3 protein: SVSRGVEETQY
V gene: TRBV29-1; J gene: TRBJ2-5; CDR3 protein: SAGTSGTPRRETQY
V gene: TRBV10-3; J gene: TRBJ1-2; CDR3 protein: AISEWLPRNYGYT
V gene: TRBV7-7; J gene: TRBJ2-7; CDR3 protein: ASSFGQGAAYEQY
V gene: TRBV6-6; J gene: TRBJ1-2; CDR3 protein: ASSARDNGYT
V gene: TRBV12-3/TRBV12-4; J gene: TRBJ1-5; CDR3 protein: ASSLGGRQPQH
V gene: TRBV5-1; J gene: TRBJ2-7; CDR3 protein: ASSLKELGQGVSEQY
V gene: TRBV6-5; J gene: TRBJ1-1; CDR3 protein: ASRTEGQGNTEAF
V gene: TRBV2; J gene: TRBJ2-1; CDR3 protein: ASSEAGGLAYNEQF
V gene: TRBV6-4; J gene: TRBJ2-2; CDR3 protein: ASSDTLGQFTGELF
V gene: TRBV20-1; J gene: TRBJ2-1; CDR3 protein: SARLAGSPTAEQF
V gene: TRBV2; J gene: TRBJ1-4; CDR3 protein: ATRNEKLF
V gene: TRBV9; J gene: TRBJ2-7; CDR3 protein: ASSSSGAAVPHEQY
V gene: TRBV27; J gene: TRBJ1-1; CDR3 protein: ASSLTHRALGTEAF
V gene: TRBV7-2; J gene: TRBJ2-5; CDR3 protein: ASSLDSTQETQY
V gene: TRBV20-1; J gene: TRBJ1-1; CDR3 protein: SATPGNTEAF